Presented here are 26 T cell receptor beta chains from one specimen sequenced in a study of blood T cell repertoires in COVID-19. Assay: immunoSEQ multiplex PCR; the TCRdb copy retains only in-frame clones and omits some. The sample lists 100,000 to 150,000 clones, approximately 90% occurring once. Input material: peripheral blood. All receptors come from a man in his 60s with COVID-19, enrolled during active disease.

The chain recombines TRBV6-5 with TRBJ1-1; D is unresolved. Germline values: CDR1 MNHEY, CDR2 SVGAGI. CDR3 length: 14 amino acids. Trimming left V 5 bases short and J 4 bases short, with 14 bases between. The CDR3 protein is CASSTGPPGTEAFF. CDR3 DNA: TGTGCCAGCAGTACTGGGCCGCCCGGCACTGAAGCTTTCTTT.

This chain connects TRBV5-4 to TRBJ1-1; perhaps TRBD1 as D (5 bases). CDR1 is SGHNT, CDR2 YYREEE, per germline (reference sequence). V was pared by 0 bases and J by 5 bases, with 14 bases between. The CDR3 loop spans 15 amino acids. CDR3 DNA sequence: TGTGCCAGCAGCTTGGACGGGGGGTATTTAACTGAAGCTTTCTTT. Translation gives CASSLDGGYLTEAFF.

The chain is built from TRBV5-1 and TRBJ2-5, with 10 bases matching TRBD1. Germline lookup yields CDR1 SGHRS and CDR2 YFSETQ. J gave up 4 bases and V 0 bases, and 3 bases lay outside the gene matches. The length of the CDR3 is 15 residues. The CDR3 sequence is CASSLVGTGVETQYF. CDR3 sequence (DNA): TGCGCCAGCAGCTTGGTAGGGACAGGGGTAGAGACCCAGTACTTC.

This clone was seen only a few times. V gene TRBV6-1 combines with J gene TRBJ1-2; no clear D gene. Per germline, CDR1 MNHNS and CDR2 SASEGT. The CDR3 has 15 amino acids. V was trimmed by 2 bases and J by 7 bases, leaving 17 bases between them. The CDR3 spells CASSEWADLQVGYTF. The DNA of the CDR3 is TGTGCCAGCAGTGAATGGGCAGACCTTCAAGTTGGCTACACCTTC.

The chain joins TRBV7-2 to TRBJ2-3; 11 bases are a match to TRBD2. The germline V gene encodes CDR1 SGHTA and CDR2 FQGNSA. This CDR3 has 15 residues. J lost 4 bases, V lost 6 bases, and 6 bases had no gene match. The CDR3 spells CASRPTSGGADTQYF. In DNA form, the CDR3 reads TGTGCCAGCAGACCTACTAGCGGGGGTGCAGATACGCAGTATTTT.

V gene TRBV11-1 combines with J gene TRBJ2-7, with 7 bases fitting TRBD2. The CDR3 totals 14 residues. Per the germline V gene, CDR1 is SGHAT and CDR2 is FQDESV (reference sequence). V shed 2 bases, J shed 4 bases, and the junction held 5 bases outside the gene matches. The CDR3 coding sequence is TGTGCCAGCAGCTTAAGGCTAGCGGTGTACGAGCAGTACTTC. It encodes CASSLRLAVYEQYF. The full variable domain, with the rest looked up from reference TRBV11-1 and TRBJ2-7, is EAEVAQSPRYKITEKSQAVAFWCDPISGHATLYWYRQILGQGPELLVQFQDESVVDDSQLPKDRFSAERLKGVDSTLKIQPAELGDSAMYLCASSLRLAVYEQYFGPGTRLTVT.

This chain uses TRBV9 with TRBJ1-1; a possible D gene is TRBD1 (5 bases). In germline, CDR1 is SGDLS, CDR2 YYNGEE. The CDR3 extends over 15 amino acids. Trimming removed 3 bases from V and 1 base from J, with 13 bases in between. In DNA form, the CDR3 reads TGTGCCAGCAGCGCGAAAGGGGACTGGAACACTGAAGCTTTCTTT. Protein sequence: CASSAKGDWNTEAFF.

This chain joins TRBV12-3 or TRBV12-4 and TRBJ2-3, with D possibly matching TRBD1 (5 bases). The V end lost 0 bases, the J end lost 12 bases, and 10 bases lay between the germline ends. This CDR3 spans 12 amino acids. This chain's CDR3 is CASSLALGVQYF. CDR3 nucleotides: TGTGCCAGCAGTTTAGCGCTAGGGGTACAGTATTTT.

This clone was seen only a few times. The V call is TRBV28, the J call TRBJ1-4; 8 bases align to TRBD1. Trimming cost V 7 bases and J 1 base; bases outside gene matches: 2. The germline gives CDR1 MDHEN, CDR2 SYDVKM. This CDR3 spans 14 amino acids. The CDR3 DNA reads TGTGCCAGCACCACAGGGGGAACTAATGAAAAACTGTTTTTT. Translated: CASTTGGTNEKLFF. The variable domain in full, completed from reference TRBV28 and TRBJ1-4, reads DVKVTQSSRYLVKRTGEKVFLECVQDMDHENMFWYRQDPGLGLRLIYFSYDVKMKEKGDIPEGYSVSREKKERFSLILESASTNQTSMYLCASTTGGTNEKLFFGSGTQLSVL.

This clone has only a few counts. The rearrangement joins TRBV19 to TRBJ1-5, with 8 positions matching TRBD1. Trimming at V came to 3 bases and at J to 2 bases, leaving 3 bases not matched to a gene. This CDR3 region has 15 residues. Looked up from germline, CDR1 is LNHDA and CDR2 is SQIVND (reference sequence). CDR3 region: CASSMLTGGNQPQHF. In nucleotides, the CDR3 is TGTGCCAGTAGTATGCTGACAGGGGGCAATCAGCCCCAGCATTTT. Together with reference TRBV19 and TRBJ1-5, the CDR3 gives the full variable domain: DGGITQSPKYLFRKEGQNVTLSCEQNLNHDAMYWYRQDPGQGLRLIYYSQIVNDFQKGDIAEGYSVSREKKESFPLTVTSAQKNPTAFYLCASSMLTGGNQPQHFGDGTRLSIL.

This rearrangement joins TRBV27 to TRBJ2-1; 16 positions agree with TRBD2. From germline, CDR1 is MNHEY and CDR2 SMNVEV (reference sequence). V was clipped by 8 bases and J by 9 bases; unmatched bases: 13. The CDR3 covers 17 residues. CDR3 sequence reads: CASRPGLAGGPRSEQFF. The CDR3 DNA sequence: TGTGCCAGCCGCCCGGGACTAGCGGGGGGGCCGAGAAGTGAGCAGTTCTTC.

This chain joins TRBV10-3 and TRBJ1-6; D unresolved. The CDR3 runs 16 residues. Per germline, CDR1 ENHRY and CDR2 SYGVKD. Trimming left V 2 bases short and J 0 bases short, with 8 bases between. The CDR3: CAISERGSSYNSPLHF. In DNA, the CDR3 is TGTGCCATCAGTGAGCGAGGCAGCTCCTATAATTCACCCCTCCACTTT.

The chain employs TRBV25-1 and TRBJ1-2; D is ambiguous. Trimming removed 5 bases from V and 4 bases from J, with 8 bases in between. CDR3 length: 12 amino acids. Germline V gene data show CDR1 as MGHDK and CDR2 as SYGVNS. CDR3: CASSPDFYGYTF. Written as DNA, the CDR3 is TGTGCCAGCAGTCCGGACTTCTATGGCTACACCTTC.

This chain connects TRBV7-3 to TRBJ1-1; 7 bases fit TRBD1. The V gene end was trimmed by 5 bases and the J gene end by 4 bases; junction bases not matched to a gene: 7. This CDR3 is built from 14 residues. Germline CDR1 SGHTA, CDR2 FQGTGA. The CDR3 DNA is TGTGCCAGCAGCGAAACAGGGGTGGGCACTGAAGCTTTCTTT. Translated: CASSETGVGTEAFF.

The chain employs TRBV7-3 and TRBJ1-6; D not resolved. The V end was cut by 4 bases, the J end by 6 bases, with 10 bases between. The CDR3 extends over 14 amino acids. CDR1 is SGHTA and CDR2 is FQGTGA in the germline V gene. CDR3 DNA sequence: TGTGCCAGCAGCTCCTCGACACGTAATTCACCCCTCCACTTT. Protein sequence: CASSSSTRNSPLHF.

The chain joins TRBV28 to TRBJ1-2, with 8 positions matching TRBD1. Germline V CDR1 and CDR2: MDHEN, SYDVKM. This CDR3 spans 14 amino acids. V lost 5 bases, J lost 5 bases, and 7 bases stayed unmatched. CDR3 sequence: CASSIGTGGYGYTF. The CDR3 DNA sequence: TGTGCCAGCAGTATCGGGACAGGTGGATATGGCTACACCTTC.

This chain connects TRBV19 to TRBJ1-1; TRBD1 matches at 8 bases. This CDR3 comprises 15 residues. Germline V gene data show CDR1 as LNHDA and CDR2 as SQIVND (reference sequence). V lost 7 bases to trimming and J lost 1 base; unmatched junction nucleotides: 8. This CDR3 is CASTSSGTGNTEAFF. The CDR3 region has the DNA TGTGCCAGTACCTCATCCGGGACAGGGAACACTGAAGCTTTCTTT.

This clone was seen once. This chain links TRBV4-3 with TRBJ1-5; TRBD1 matches 11 bases. Germline values: CDR1 LGHNA, CDR2 YSLEER. CDR3 length equals 14 residues. V gave up 1 base and J gave up 9 bases; unmatched junction bases: 2. The CDR3 reads CASSQGTGGLPQHF. The CDR3 coding sequence is TGCGCCAGCAGCCAAGGGACAGGGGGCCTGCCCCAGCATTTT.

The J gene is TRBJ2-5, the V gene TRBV3-1 (or the pseudogene TRBV3-2), with D perhaps TRBD2 (6 bases). This CDR3 region has 14 residues. Trimming removed 2 bases from V and 3 bases from J, with 10 bases in between. CDR1 LGHDT and CDR2 YNNKEL come from the germline V gene (reference sequence). The CDR3 coding sequence is TGTGCCAGCAGCCAACTCGGGACTGAAGAGACCCAGTACTTC. This translates into CASSQLGTEETQYF.

This chain uses TRBV25-1 with TRBJ1-4, with 7 nucleotides matching TRBD1. CDR1 is MGHDK, CDR2 SYGVNS, per germline. V lost 6 bases to trimming and J lost 7 bases; unmatched junction nucleotides: 8. The CDR3 is 14 amino acids. For the CDR3, the DNA is TGTGCCAGCAGGCCCTTGGGACAGAGTGAAAAACTGTTTTTT. Amino acids: CASRPLGQSEKLFF.

The chain links TRBV27 to TRBJ1-2; 7 nucleotides agree with TRBD1. V trimming: 8 bases; J trimming: 6 bases; junction bases outside the gene matches: 12. Germline CDR1 is MNHEY and CDR2 is SMNVEV (reference sequence). The CDR3 runs 14 residues. This CDR3 reads CASGWRQGVNGYTF. CDR3 bases: TGTGCCAGCGGATGGAGGCAGGGGGTCAATGGCTACACCTTC.

This clone has a handful of counts. This rearrangement joins TRBV5-4 to TRBJ1-2; 7 nucleotides line up with TRBD1. The CDR3 loop spans 15 amino acids. Germline V gene lookup returns CDR1 SGHNT and CDR2 YYREEE (reference sequence). Trimming cost V 5 bases and J 1 base; bases outside gene matches: 8. As DNA, the CDR3 is TGTGCCAGCAGACCCGGACAGGCCGATAACTATGGCTACACCTTC. Protein sequence: CASRPGQADNYGYTF.

This chain connects TRBV6-5 to TRBJ2-3; 7 nucleotides line up with TRBD2. The germline CDR1 and CDR2 sequences are MNHEY and SVGAGI. CDR3 length equals 15 residues. The J segment lost 2 bases and the V segment lost 7 bases, leaving 9 bases of the junction unmatched. The DNA of the CDR3 is TGTGCCAGCATGCCCGGAGCGGGAATCACAGATACGCAGTATTTT. Its protein is CASMPGAGITDTQYF.

This clone was found once. Within the sample, other DNA sequences also encode this same CDR3. The rearrangement joins TRBV12-3 or TRBV12-4 to TRBJ1-5; 7 bases map to TRBD1. CDR3 length equals 13 residues. Unmatched junction bases numbered 0, after V lost 5 bases and J lost 2 bases. The CDR3 coding sequence is TGTGCCAGCAGTGGGACAGGCAATCAGCCCCAGCATTTT. Protein sequence: CASSGTGNQPQHF.

This chain links TRBV5-1 with TRBJ1-3, with TRBD1 matching 10 bases. The CDR3 is made up of 14 amino acids. CDR1 is SGHRS and CDR2 is YFSETQ in the germline V gene. Trimming took 2 bases from V and 6 from J; bases not matched to a gene: 2. CDR3 DNA sequence: TGCGCCAGCAGCTTCGGGACAGGGGAAAACACCATATATTTT. This encodes CASSFGTGENTIYF. Together with reference TRBV5-1 and TRBJ1-3, the CDR3 gives the full variable domain: KAGVTQTPRYLIKTRGQQVTLSCSPISGHRSVSWYQQTPGQGLQFLFEYFSETQRNKGNFPGRFSGRQFSNSRSEMNVSTLELGDSALYLCASSFGTGENTIYFGEGSWLTVV.

V and J are TRBV27 and TRBJ2-2; no definite D call. Germline CDR1 reads MNHEY; CDR2 reads SMNVEV (reference sequence). V was shortened by 2 bases and J by 7 bases, with 11 bases between the two germline ends. This CDR3 is built from 14 residues. The CDR3 region has the DNA TGTGCCAGCAGTTTACTACCCCTTATCGGGGAGCTGTTTTTT. Its translation: CASSLLPLIGELFF.